This T cell receptor beta chain was obtained from a study of blood T cell repertoires in COVID-19 (TCRdb year 2020). As for the study more broadly: Samples from collaborators originated in the United States, Italy and Spain and spanned both the acute and convalescent phases of COVID-19. Samples came from the ongoing ImmuneRACE study (first 160 participants) plus 1,254 subjects from 6 global collaborators. The dataset comprised deeply sampled blood TCRbeta repertoires from subjects exposed to, actively infected with, or recovered from COVID-19. Where available, HLA class I and class II types were taken from metadata supplied by the sample provider and were not determined by assay-based typing. The prospective study material was composed of cDNA or gDNA derived from T cells, B-cell-depleted T cells, or PBMCs. The repertoires were released in a freely available public database meant as a resource for research on the immune response to SARS-CoV-2. Nearly every sample came with metadata listing a de-identified subject ID, COVID-19 status, age in years and sex.

The immunoSEQ Assay, a bias-controlled multiplex PCR, was used to amplify TCRbeta CDR3 regions from genomic DNA. Per the original workflow: Nucleated cell counts per sample were estimated from amplification of reference gene primers within the assay. Sequence reads were collapsed and filtered to measure the absolute abundance of every unique TCRbeta CDR3 rearrangement. For each sample, productive Simpson clonality was calculated by taking the square root of Simpson's diversity index across productive rearrangements. The table was pulled from immuneACCESS by TCRdb, which kept in-frame rearrangements only. Such tables lose some clones; where checked, under half of the loss comes from unresolved V genes, and the rest has no known cause. For V, J and clone size, that table is used; D and trimming come from the DNA. The sample table shows approximately 310,000 clones, and 80% to 90% are seen once. The ten largest account for roughly 2% of the sample.

Its CDR3 holds 13 amino acids, cysteine through phenylalanine. The entry retains the CDR3 DNA only, 39 bases that are in frame from base 1. Trimming removed 0 bases from V and 11 bases from J, leaving 15 bases between the germline ends. Per the germline V gene, SGHRS is the CDR1 and YFSETQ is the CDR2. In the prospective study, participants were about 18 to 95 years old, resided in approximately 22 geographic areas of the United States, and were enrolled through a virtual design. To assign participants to cohorts, the prospective study relied on clinical history that participants themselves reported in a screening survey and a study questionnaire. Recovered participants in ImmuneRACE Cohort 3 were defined as having two consecutive negative NP/OP PCR tests, clearance from a healthcare professional, or resolution of symptoms. In the prospective study, mobile phlebotomists collected whole blood, serum and a nasopharyngeal or oropharyngeal swab from each participant. Prospective study participants could optionally give additional blood draws and questionnaires over an approximately two-month period. Prospective study blood samples were shipped either frozen or at room temperature before DNA extraction.

For this clone: No cognate antigen has been identified for it. Per-base qualities were not stored, and no clone one base away is much larger.

General conclusions and limits of the study: The quantity of clinical and demographic metadata differed by source and by participant and was supplied without curation.

This receptor was identified in a man aged 25-40 years who had recovered from COVID-19. The sample was PBMCs or T cells enriched from blood (not recorded which). The chain is assembled from TRBV5-1 and TRBJ2-7; matching of 6 bases hints at TRBD2 as the D gene. The nucleotide sequence reads TGCGCCAGCAGCTTGGATGGGGCGGGGTCGGAGTACTTC. Its product reads: CASSLDGAGSEYF.